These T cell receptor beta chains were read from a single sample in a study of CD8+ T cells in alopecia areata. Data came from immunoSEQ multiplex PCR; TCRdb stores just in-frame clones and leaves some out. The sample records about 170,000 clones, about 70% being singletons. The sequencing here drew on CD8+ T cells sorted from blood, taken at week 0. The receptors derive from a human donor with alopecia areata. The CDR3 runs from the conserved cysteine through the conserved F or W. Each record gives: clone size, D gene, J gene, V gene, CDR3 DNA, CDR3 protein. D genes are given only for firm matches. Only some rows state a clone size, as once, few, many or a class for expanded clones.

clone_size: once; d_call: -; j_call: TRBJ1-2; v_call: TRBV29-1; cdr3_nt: TGCAGCGTGCCACAGGGTTCCCATGGCTACACCTTC; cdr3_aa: CSVPQGSHGYTF
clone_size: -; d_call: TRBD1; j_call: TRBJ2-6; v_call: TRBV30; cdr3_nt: TGTGCCTGGGGAGGACAGGTTGGGGCCAACGTCCTGACTTTC; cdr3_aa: CAWGGQVGANVLTF
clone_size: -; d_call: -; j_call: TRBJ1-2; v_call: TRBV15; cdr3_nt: TGTGCCACCAGCAGGCTCCCTTACGGTGGCTACACCTTC; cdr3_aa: CATSRLPYGGYTF
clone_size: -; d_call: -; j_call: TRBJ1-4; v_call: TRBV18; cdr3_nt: TGTGCCAGCTCACCAGCTCTTATACAGCCAACTAATGAAAAACTGTTTTTT; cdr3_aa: CASSPALIQPTNEKLFF
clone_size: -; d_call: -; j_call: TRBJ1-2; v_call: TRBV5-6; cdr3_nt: TGTGCCAGCAAGAGCAGGGGCCTTGGCTATGGCTACACCTTC; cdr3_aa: CASKSRGLGYGYTF
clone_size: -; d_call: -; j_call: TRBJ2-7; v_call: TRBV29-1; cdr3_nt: TGCAGCGTTGGAGTCGGAGGCTCCTACGAGCAGTACTTC; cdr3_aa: CSVGVGGSYEQYF
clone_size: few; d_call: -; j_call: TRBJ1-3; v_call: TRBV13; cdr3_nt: TGTGCCAGCAGCTCCGGTACTCGAAACACCATATATTTT; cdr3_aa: CASSSGTRNTIYF
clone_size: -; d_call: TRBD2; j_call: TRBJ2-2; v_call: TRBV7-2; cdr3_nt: TGTGCCAGCAGCTTAGCTAGCGGGGAAAATACCGGGGAGCTGTTTTTT; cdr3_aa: CASSLASGENTGELFF
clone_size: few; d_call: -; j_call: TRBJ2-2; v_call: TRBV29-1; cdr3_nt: TGCAGCGTACTGACAGAGAACACCGGGGAGCTGTTTTTT; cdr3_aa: CSVLTENTGELFF
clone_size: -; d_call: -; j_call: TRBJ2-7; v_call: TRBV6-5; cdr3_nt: TGTGCCAGCAGCCCGCATCTAGAGGCCCCCTACGAGCAGTACTTC; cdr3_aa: CASSPHLEAPYEQYF
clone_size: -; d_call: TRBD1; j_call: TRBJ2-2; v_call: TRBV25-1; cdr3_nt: TGTGCCAGCAGTTGGACAGGGGCCGGGGAGCTGTTTTTT; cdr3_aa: CASSWTGAGELFF
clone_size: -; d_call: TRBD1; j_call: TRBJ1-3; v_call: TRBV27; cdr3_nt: TGTGCCAGCAGTTTAATGGGGGGGACAGTTGAGGACACCATATATTTT; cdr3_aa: CASSLMGGTVEDTIYF
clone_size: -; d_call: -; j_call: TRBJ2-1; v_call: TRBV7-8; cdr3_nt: TGTGCCAGCAGCCACCCGGGACAATACAATGAGCAGTTCTTC; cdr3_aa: CASSHPGQYNEQFF
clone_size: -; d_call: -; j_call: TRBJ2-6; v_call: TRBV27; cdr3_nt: TGTGCCAGCAGTTTAATGGGCAACGTCCTGACTTTC; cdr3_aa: CASSLMGNVLTF
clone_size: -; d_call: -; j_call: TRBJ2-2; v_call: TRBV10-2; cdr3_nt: TGCGCCAGCAAAGGGCTAGATGCTGGGGAGCTGTTTTTT; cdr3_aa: CASKGLDAGELFF
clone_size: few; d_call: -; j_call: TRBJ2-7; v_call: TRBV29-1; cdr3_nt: TGCAGCGTTACCTGGGGAAACGAGCAGTACTTC; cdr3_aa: CSVTWGNEQYF
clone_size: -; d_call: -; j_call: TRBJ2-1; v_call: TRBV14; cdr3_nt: TGTGCCAGCAGCCAAGTAGTAGCGGTCTCCTACAATGAGCAGTTCTTC; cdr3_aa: CASSQVVAVSYNEQFF
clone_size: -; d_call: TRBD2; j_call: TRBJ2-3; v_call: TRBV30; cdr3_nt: TGTGCCTGCAAACTAAGCGGGGGGGTCCGAGGTACGCAGTATTTT; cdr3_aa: CACKLSGGVRGTQYF
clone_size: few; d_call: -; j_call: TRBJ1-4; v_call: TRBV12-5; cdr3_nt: TGTGCTAGCCGCTTGGGGGCAGGGGAAAAACTGTTTTTT; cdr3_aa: CASRLGAGEKLFF
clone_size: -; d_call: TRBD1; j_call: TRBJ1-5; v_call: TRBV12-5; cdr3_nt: TGTGCTAGTGGTTTGAACCCGACAGGGAATCAGCCCCAGCATTTT; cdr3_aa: CASGLNPTGNQPQHF
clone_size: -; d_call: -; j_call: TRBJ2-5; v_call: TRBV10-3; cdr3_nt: TGTGCCATCAGTGAAGGAGGACAAAAAGAGACCCAGTACTTC; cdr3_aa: CAISEGGQKETQYF
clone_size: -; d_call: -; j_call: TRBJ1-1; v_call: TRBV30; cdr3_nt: TGTGCCTGGAGTGTTGGGTATACTGAAGCTTTCTTT; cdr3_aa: CAWSVGYTEAFF
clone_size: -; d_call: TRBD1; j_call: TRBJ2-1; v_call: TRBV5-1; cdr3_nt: TGCGCCAGCAGCTTAGGGACAGGGGGTGGCAATGAGCAGTTCTTC; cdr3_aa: CASSLGTGGGNEQFF
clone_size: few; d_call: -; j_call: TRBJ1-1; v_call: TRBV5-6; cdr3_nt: TGTGCCAGCAGGGTCGCCAACACTGAAGCTTTCTTT; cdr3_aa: CASRVANTEAFF
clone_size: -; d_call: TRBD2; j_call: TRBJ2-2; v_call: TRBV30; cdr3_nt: TGTGCCTATAGACTAGCAGGGGGGGAGCTGTTTTTT; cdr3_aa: CAYRLAGGELFF
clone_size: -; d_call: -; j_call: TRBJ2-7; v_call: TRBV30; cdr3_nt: TGTGCCGTACAGGGTTCGAGGGAGCAGTACTTC; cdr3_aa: CAVQGSREQYF
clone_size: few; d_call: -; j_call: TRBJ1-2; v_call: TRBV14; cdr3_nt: TGTGCCAGCAGCTCTCATTCCCGGGGCGGGAACTATGGCTACACCTTC; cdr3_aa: CASSSHSRGGNYGYTF
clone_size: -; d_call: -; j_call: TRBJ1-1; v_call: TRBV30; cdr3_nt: TGTGCCTGGAGCCAAGGGATTGAAGCTTTCTTT; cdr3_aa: CAWSQGIEAFF
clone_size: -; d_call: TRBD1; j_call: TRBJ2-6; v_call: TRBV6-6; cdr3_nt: TGTGCCAGCACCGGACAGGGCGACTCTGGGGCCAACGTCCTGACTTTC; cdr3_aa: CASTGQGDSGANVLTF
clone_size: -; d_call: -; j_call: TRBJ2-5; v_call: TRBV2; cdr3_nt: TGTGCCAGCAGTGAAGGAATCCAGGAGACCCAGTACTTC; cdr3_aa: CASSEGIQETQYF
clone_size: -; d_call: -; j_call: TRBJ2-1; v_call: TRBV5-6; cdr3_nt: TGTGCCAGCAGCCGCACCGGACAGACCTACAATGAGCAGTTCTTC; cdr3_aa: CASSRTGQTYNEQFF
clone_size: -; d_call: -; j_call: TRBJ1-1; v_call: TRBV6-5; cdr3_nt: TGTGCCAGCAGTTTAGGGGGGATCACTGAAGCTTTCTTT; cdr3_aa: CASSLGGITEAFF
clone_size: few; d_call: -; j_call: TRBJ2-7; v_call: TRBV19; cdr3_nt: TGTGCCAGTACGCCCCGATCGAAAGGGGCCGAGCAGTACTTC; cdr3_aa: CASTPRSKGAEQYF
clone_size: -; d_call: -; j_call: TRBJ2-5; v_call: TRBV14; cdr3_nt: TGTGCCAGCAGCCAAGCCTCAGGGGTGATCGAGACCCAGTACTTC; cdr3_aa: CASSQASGVIETQYF
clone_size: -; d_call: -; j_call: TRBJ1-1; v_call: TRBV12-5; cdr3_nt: TGTGCTAGTGGCAAAGAATATGAAGCTTTCTTT; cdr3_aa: CASGKEYEAFF
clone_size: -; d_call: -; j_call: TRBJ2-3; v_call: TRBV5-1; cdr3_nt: TGCGCCAGCAGCTTGGGAGGGCGAGGGCAGTATTTT; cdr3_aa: CASSLGGRGQYF
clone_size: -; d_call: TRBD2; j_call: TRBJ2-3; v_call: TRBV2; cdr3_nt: TGTGCCAGCAGTGATGAGCGGGAGAGCACAGATACGCAGTATTTT; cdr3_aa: CASSDERESTDTQYF
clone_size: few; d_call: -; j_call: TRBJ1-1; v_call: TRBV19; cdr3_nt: TGTGCCAGTAGTATGTTCGGGGGAAACACTGAAGCTTTCTTT; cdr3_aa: CASSMFGGNTEAFF
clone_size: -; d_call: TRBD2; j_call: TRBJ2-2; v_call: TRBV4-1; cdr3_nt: TGCGCCAGCAGCCAAGATTTTAGCGGGGTATGGTTGTTCACCGGGGAGCTGTTTTTT; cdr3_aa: CASSQDFSGVWLFTGELFF
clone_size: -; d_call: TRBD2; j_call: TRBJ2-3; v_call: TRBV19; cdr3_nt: TGTGCCAGTAGTCCAGCTAGCGGGGGGCCCTATACAGATACGCAGTATTTT; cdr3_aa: CASSPASGGPYTDTQYF
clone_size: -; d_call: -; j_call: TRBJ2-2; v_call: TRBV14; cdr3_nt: TGTGCCAGCAGCCCTCAGGGGACCGGGGAGCTGTTTTTT; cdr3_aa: CASSPQGTGELFF
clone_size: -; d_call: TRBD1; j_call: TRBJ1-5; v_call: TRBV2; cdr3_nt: TGTGCCGGGCGGACAGGGGTCAATCAGCCCCAGCATTTT; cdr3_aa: CAGRTGVNQPQHF
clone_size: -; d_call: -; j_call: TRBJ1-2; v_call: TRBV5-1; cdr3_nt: TGCGCCAGCGCCTTGTCAGGCGGTAACTATGGCTACACCTTC; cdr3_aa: CASALSGGNYGYTF
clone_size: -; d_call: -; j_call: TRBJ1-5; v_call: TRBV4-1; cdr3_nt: TGCGCCAGCAGCCCAACCACTCGACAGGATCAGCCCCAGCATTTT; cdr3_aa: CASSPTTRQDQPQHF
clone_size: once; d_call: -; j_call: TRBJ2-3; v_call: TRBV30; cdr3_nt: TGTGCCCACCGGGGGCTTAGCACAGATACGCAGTATTTT; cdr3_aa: CAHRGLSTDTQYF
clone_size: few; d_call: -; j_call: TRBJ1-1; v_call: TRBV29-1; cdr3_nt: TGCAGCGTCGATAGTAACACTGAAGCTTTCTTT; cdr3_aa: CSVDSNTEAFF
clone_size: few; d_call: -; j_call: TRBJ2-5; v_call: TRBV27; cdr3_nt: TGTGCCAGCAGTTTATCGATGGGAGAGACCCAGTACTTC; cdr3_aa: CASSLSMGETQYF
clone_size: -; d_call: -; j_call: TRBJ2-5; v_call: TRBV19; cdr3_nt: TGTGCCAGTAGTGTCATCGGCCAAGAGACCCAGTACTTC; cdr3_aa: CASSVIGQETQYF
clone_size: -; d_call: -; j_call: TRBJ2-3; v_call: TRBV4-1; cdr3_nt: TGCGCCAGCAGCCAAGATGTCGGAAGGGCCACGCAGTATTTT; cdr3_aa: CASSQDVGRATQYF
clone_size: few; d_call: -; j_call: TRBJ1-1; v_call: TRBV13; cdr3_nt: TGTGCCAGCAGCCAAGGGGAGGCTGAAGCTTTCTTT; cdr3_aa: CASSQGEAEAFF
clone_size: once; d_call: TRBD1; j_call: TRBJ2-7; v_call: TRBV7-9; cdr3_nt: TGTGCCAGCAGGCCCGGGACAGCCTACGAGCAGTACTTC; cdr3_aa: CASRPGTAYEQYF
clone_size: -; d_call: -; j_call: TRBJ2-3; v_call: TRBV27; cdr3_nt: TGTGCCAGCAGTTTATCGGTCCGGGGGACAGATACGCAGTATTTT; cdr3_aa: CASSLSVRGTDTQYF
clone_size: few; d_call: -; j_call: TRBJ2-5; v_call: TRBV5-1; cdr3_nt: TGCGCCAGCGGCCAAGAGACCCAGTACTTC; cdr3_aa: CASGQETQYF
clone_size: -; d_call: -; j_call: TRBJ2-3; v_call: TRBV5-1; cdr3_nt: TGCGCCAGCAGGGACTCCCCAACCGATACGCAGTATTTT; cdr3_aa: CASRDSPTDTQYF
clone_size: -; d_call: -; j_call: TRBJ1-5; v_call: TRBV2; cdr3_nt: TGTGCCAGCAAAAGGGGCAATCAGCCCCAGCATTTT; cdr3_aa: CASKRGNQPQHF
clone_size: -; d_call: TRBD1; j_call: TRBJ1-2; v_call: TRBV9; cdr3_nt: TGTGCCAGCAGCACCCGGACAGGTCACACCTTC; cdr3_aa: CASSTRTGHTF